Listed here are 15 T cell receptor beta chains from one sample, sequenced in a study of regulatory T cells in long-lasting Graves disease. Time point of the sample: newly diagnosed GD, antithyroid drugs for less than 3 months. The authors made the TCR library using RNA they extracted from PBMCs. Arm-PCR of CDR3 regions and iRepertoire HTBI primers were used to build TCR beta libraries. TCRdb recomputed calls from the multiplex PCR reads with MiXCR, one row per CDR3 protein. This table holds hundreds of thousands of distinct CDR3 sequences, about 12% found once. The sample also formed part of further work on T cells in Graves' hyperthyroidism and ophthalmopathy.

The specimen comprised peripheral blood mononuclear cells (PBMCs), sampled at new diagnosis, from a patient treated with antithyroid drugs. The receptors originated from a young woman with Graves disease.

The V call is TRBV10-3, the J call TRBJ2-5; D is unresolved. The CDR3 contains 13 residues. The germline V and J ends were trimmed by 3 bases and 5 bases, with 10 bases remaining between them. Germline CDR1 reads ENHRY; CDR2 reads SYGVKD. CDR3 sequence (DNA): TGTGCCATCAGTGACCCCGCTGGGGAGACCCAGTACTTC. Its protein product is CAISDPAGETQYF.

This clonotype has a count of ten or more. The chain joins TRBV7-9 to TRBJ2-7; 13 positions match TRBD2. The germline V gene encodes CDR1 SEHNR and CDR2 FQNEAQ (reference sequence). Unmatched junction bases numbered 9, after V lost 4 bases and J lost 3 bases. There are 17 residues in the CDR3. CDR3 nucleotides: TGTGCCAGCAGCTCAGAATATGGGACTAGCGGGATCTACGAGCAGTACTTC. Translated, it gives CASSSEYGTSGIYEQYF.

A remark on this clonotype: A much larger clone differs by one base, so this may be a read error. J is TRBJ1-5 and V is TRBV13, with D perhaps TRBD1 (5 bases). Germline V gene data show CDR1 as PRHDT and CDR2 as FYEKMQ (reference sequence). V gave up 4 bases and J gave up 3 bases, with 10 bases separating them. The CDR3 has 14 residues. The CDR3 nucleotides are TGTGCCAGCAGCTCCGGGGCCTACAATCAGCCCCAGCATTTT. Amino acid sequence: CASSSGAYNQPQHF.

With regard to this clonotype: This clone may be a read error of a much larger clone one base away. The chain recombines TRBV7-3 with TRBJ2-2; 11 positions agree with TRBD1. The germline CDR1 and CDR2 sequences are SGHTA and FQGTGA. The CDR3 length is 14 residues. With 5 bases clipped from V and 6 bases from J, the junction kept 2 bases outside the gene matches. CDR3 amino acids: CASSRTGGAGELFF. Written as DNA, the CDR3 is TGTGCCAGCAGCCGGACAGGGGGCGCCGGGGAGCTGTTTTTT.

This clonotype has at least ten counts. The rearrangement uses TRBV6-5 and TRBJ2-1; 11 bases are shared with TRBD1. J gave up 7 bases and V 4 bases, and 9 bases lay outside the gene matches. Germline CDR1 is MNHEY and CDR2 is SVGAGI. The CDR3 is 16 amino acids. For the CDR3, the DNA is TGTGCCAGCAGTTTACGGGGGACAGGGGGTTCTAATGAGCAGTTCTTC. This sequence encodes CASSLRGTGGSNEQFF.

The V and J genes are TRBV30 and TRBJ2-5; TRBD2 is a possible D gene (7 bases). Germline CDR1 and CDR2: GTSNPN and SVGIG (reference sequence). The CDR3 totals 14 residues. The ends were cut back, 3 bases at V and 7 bases at J, with 18 bases in the middle. The CDR3 spells CAWRGGGGSGTQYF. The CDR3 bases are TGTGCCTGGAGAGGGGGGGGTGGCTCGGGGACCCAGTACTTC.

The table lists this clonotype with many counts. V gene TRBV2 combines with J gene TRBJ1-1, with D tentatively TRBD1 (5 bases). The CDR3 runs 12 residues. The V gene's germline CDR1 is SNHLY and CDR2 FYNNEI. Trimming pared 3 bases from V and 11 bases from J, leaving 13 bases between. The CDR3 sequence: CASSDRDRTAFF. CDR3 DNA sequence: TGTGCCAGCAGTGATCGGGACCGGACGGCTTTCTTT.

The V gene is TRBV15, the J gene TRBJ1-3, with D uncertain. The CDR3 sequence is 13 residues long. Germline V CDR1 and CDR2: LNHNV, YYDKDF (reference sequence). Trimming stripped 0 bases from V and 2 bases from J, with 2 bases between. In DNA form, the CDR3 reads TGTGCCACCAGCAGAGACGCTGGAAACACCATATATTTT. It is translated as CATSRDAGNTIYF.

The chain combines TRBV20-1 with TRBJ2-1; 14 bases fit TRBD2. This CDR3 is 15 amino acids long. V lost 8 bases to trimming and J lost 7 bases; unmatched junction nucleotides: 10. The germline V gene has CDR1 DFQATT and CDR2 SNEGSKA (reference sequence). CDR3 residues: CSTTSGRASFNEQFF. CDR3 in DNA: TGCAGTACGACTAGCGGGAGGGCCTCTTTTAATGAGCAGTTCTTC.

J is TRBJ1-6 and V is TRBV28; D unclear. Germline CDR1 and CDR2: MDHEN and SYDVKM. The CDR3 has 14 amino acids. V gave up 4 bases and J gave up 8 bases, with 12 bases separating them. This chain's CDR3 is CASSSFLSYSPLHF. As DNA, the CDR3 is TGTGCCAGCAGTTCATTCCTCAGTTATTCACCCCTCCACTTT.

The chain joins TRBV7-6 to TRBJ2-7; unclear D gene. The germline V and J ends were trimmed by 2 bases and 0 bases, with 8 bases remaining between them. This CDR3 comprises 14 residues. CDR1 is SGHVS, CDR2 FNYEAQ, per germline. This CDR3 reads CASSLSKSSYEQYF. DNA of the CDR3: TGTGCCAGCAGCTTATCCAAAAGCTCCTACGAGCAGTACTTC. Filled out from reference TRBV7-6 and TRBJ2-7, the complete variable domain reads GAGVSQSPRYKVTKRGQDVALRCDPISGHVSLYWYRQALGQGPEFLTYFNYEAQQDKSGLPNDRFSAERPEGSISTLTIQRTEQRDSAMYRCASSLSKSSYEQYFGPGTRLTVT.

The rearrangement joins TRBV19 to TRBJ2-2; D is unclear. The CDR3 sequence is 14 residues long. With 3 bases removed from V and 6 bases from J, the gap between germline ends came to 11 bases. From germline, CDR1 is LNHDA and CDR2 SQIVND (reference sequence). CDR3 sequence (DNA): TGTGCCAGTAGTATTAGTATACTCCCCGGGGAGCTGTTTTTT. Translated, it gives CASSISILPGELFF. The whole variable domain, remainder taken from reference TRBV19 and TRBJ2-2, is DGGITQSPKYLFRKEGQNVTLSCEQNLNHDAMYWYRQDPGQGLRLIYYSQIVNDFQKGDIAEGYSVSREKKESFPLTVTSAQKNPTAFYLCASSISILPGELFFGEGSRLTVL.

This clonotype was recorded many times. The CDR3 nucleotides read TGTGCCAGCAGTGCAGAGTCGGGCGGTGAGCAGTTCTTC. Encoded protein: CASSAESGGEQFF. V is TRBV2 and J is TRBJ2-1; D unresolved. CDR3 length equals 13 residues. Germline values: CDR1 SNHLY, CDR2 FYNNEI. V lost 4 bases to trimming and J lost 9 bases, with 13 bases between them.

At least ten counts were recorded for this clonotype. The chain combines TRBV15 with TRBJ1-6; weak D call: TRBD1 (5 bases). Trimming removed 0 bases at V and 3 bases at J, with 18 bases between. The germline CDR1 and CDR2 sequences are LNHNV and YYDKDF (reference sequence). The CDR3 runs 19 residues. In DNA form, the CDR3 reads TGTGCCACCAGCAGAGATGTCGGCAGGGACCCGTACTATAATTCACCCCTCCACTTT. It specifies CATSRDVGRDPYYNSPLHF.

Of note for this clonotype: The junction does not match germline at one end; this may be a read error. V is TRBV6-2 or TRBV6-3 and J is TRBJ1-6; perhaps TRBD1 as D (5 bases). CDR1 is MNHEY and CDR2 is SVGEGT in the germline V gene. This CDR3 is built from 13 residues. The CDR3 is CASSYARDSPPHF. Written as DNA, the CDR3 is TGTGCCAGCAGTTACGCCAGGGATTCACCCCCCCACTTT.